The 17 T cell receptor beta chains below were found in one sample sequenced in a study of T cell responses to AZD1222 COVID-19 vaccine. Profiling relied on immunoSEQ multiplex PCR, and the TCRdb table lists in-frame clones only, not all of them. The profile shows 100,000 to 150,000 clones, 92% of them singletons. This material consisted of peripheral blood, taken on day 0 of AZD1222 vaccination. The source of these receptors is an adult in good health.

V and J are TRBV25-1 and TRBJ2-7; 8 nucleotides agree with TRBD1. Trimming took 1 base from V and 6 from J; bases not matched to a gene: 11. The CDR3 totals 16 residues. Germline values: CDR1 MGHDK, CDR2 SYGVNS. This CDR3 is CASSELGRTGSFEQYF. The DNA of the CDR3 is TGTGCCAGCAGTGAATTAGGTCGGACAGGGAGCTTCGAGCAGTACTTC.

V is TRBV28 and J is TRBJ1-1; D is possibly TRBD1 (5 bases). CDR3 size: 13 residues. Looked up from germline, CDR1 is MDHEN and CDR2 is SYDVKM. V lost 5 bases to trimming and J lost 11 bases, with 18 bases between them. CDR3 residues: CASSPQDVGRAFF. DNA of the CDR3: TGTGCCAGCAGTCCACAGGACGTCGGTAGGGCTTTCTTT.

The V gene is TRBV28, the J gene TRBJ1-4; TRBD1 might be the D (6 bases). Trimming pared 7 bases from V and 6 bases from J, leaving 18 bases between. CDR1 MDHEN and CDR2 SYDVKM come from the germline V gene. CDR3 size: 15 residues. CDR3 amino acids: CASISTGRGHEKLFF. The CDR3 bases are TGTGCCAGCATCTCTACAGGGCGAGGACATGAAAAACTGTTTTTT. The full variable domain, rest sourced from reference TRBV28 and TRBJ1-4, is DVKVTQSSRYLVKRTGEKVFLECVQDMDHENMFWYRQDPGLGLRLIYFSYDVKMKEKGDIPEGYSVSREKKERFSLILESASTNQTSMYLCASISTGRGHEKLFFGSGTQLSVL.

This chain uses TRBV9 with TRBJ1-5; 7 bases are a match to TRBD1. The CDR3 covers 15 residues. Germline CDR1 reads SGDLS; CDR2 reads YYNGEE. The trim removed 7 bases at V and 5 bases at J, leaving 12 bases unmatched. CDR3 sequence: CASGEGGGEDQPQHF. As DNA, the CDR3 is TGTGCCAGCGGGGAGGGAGGGGGCGAGGATCAGCCCCAGCATTTT.

The CDR3 DNA is TGTGCCAGCGGTAACTACGAGCAGTACTTC. Amino acid sequence: CASGNYEQYF. The gene calls are TRBV3-1 (or the pseudogene TRBV3-2) and TRBJ2-7; D is uncertain. The CDR3 runs 10 residues. V was pared by 8 bases and J by 3 bases, with 5 bases between. CDR1 and CDR2 from the germline V gene are LGHDT and YNNKEL (reference sequence).

The V and J genes are TRBV7-3 and TRBJ2-1, with D unresolved. This CDR3 has 16 amino acids. Germline V CDR1 and CDR2: SGHTA, FQGTGA. V lost 1 base and J lost 0, with 10 bases in between. The CDR3 DNA follows: TGTGCCAGCAGCTTAATCCCGCAAAGCTCCTACAATGAGCAGTTCTTC. Translated: CASSLIPQSSYNEQFF.

This chain uses TRBV3-1 (or the pseudogene TRBV3-2) with TRBJ1-6; D not resolved. The germline V gene has CDR1 LGHDT and CDR2 YNNKEL (reference sequence). V lost 2 bases, J lost 11 bases, and 13 bases lay in between. CDR3 length equals 14 residues. CDR3 amino acids: CASSQYIGGTPLHF. CDR3 nucleotide sequence: TGTGCCAGCAGCCAATATATAGGCGGAACACCCCTCCACTTT.

This clone has just one count. The V and J genes are TRBV7-3 and TRBJ2-3, with no clear D. The CDR3 has 16 amino acids. The germline gives CDR1 SGHTA, CDR2 FQGTGA. Deletions cut 1 base from V and 2 bases from J, with 13 bases between. The CDR3 sequence is CASSLIVVVATDTQYF. The CDR3, as DNA: TGTGCCAGCAGCTTAATTGTGGTAGTGGCCACAGATACGCAGTATTTT.

V gene TRBV27 combines with J gene TRBJ2-5, with a possible D match to TRBD2 (6 bases). The CDR3 covers 14 residues. With 5 bases removed from V and 7 bases from J, the gap between germline ends came to 17 bases. Germline values: CDR1 MNHEY, CDR2 SMNVEV (reference sequence). In DNA form, the CDR3 reads TGTGCCAGCAGTCTCATCGGGAGAATAGGGACCCAGTACTTC. Amino acid sequence: CASSLIGRIGTQYF.

J is TRBJ1-5 and V is TRBV19, with a weak D call TRBD1 (6 bases). This CDR3 comprises 13 residues. Germline values: CDR1 LNHDA, CDR2 SQIVND (reference sequence). Trimming stripped 9 bases from V and 11 bases from J, with 20 bases between. The CDR3 protein is CASQEGHLLTQHF. CDR3 in DNA: TGTGCCAGCCAGGAGGGACACCTTCTGACCCAGCATTTT.

The rearrangement uses TRBV9 and TRBJ1-5; maybe TRBD1 (5 bases). Germline loops: CDR1 SGDLS, CDR2 YYNGEE. The V gene lost 4 bases and the J gene lost 2 bases, with 13 bases spanning the gap. The CDR3 spans 15 residues. In nucleotides, the CDR3 is TGTGCCAGCAGCCTCTCAGGGTTTGGCAATCAGCCCCAGCATTTT. Translating gives CASSLSGFGNQPQHF.

The rearrangement links TRBV10-3 to TRBJ1-1; 8 bases map to TRBD1. There are 13 residues in the CDR3. V was clipped by 7 bases and J by 5 bases; unmatched bases: 6. The germline gives CDR1 ENHRY, CDR2 SYGVKD. The CDR3 protein is CAIIGTGGTEAFF. CDR3 DNA sequence: TGTGCCATCATTGGAACAGGGGGTACTGAAGCTTTCTTT.

The V call is TRBV19, the J call TRBJ1-2; no definite D call. The V end was cut by 5 bases, the J end by 4 bases, with 17 bases between. This CDR3 is 15 amino acids long. Germline V lookup: CDR1 LNHDA, CDR2 SQIVND (reference sequence). The CDR3 is CASSAPARATYGYTF. CDR3 DNA: TGTGCCAGTAGTGCCCCAGCACGAGCAACCTATGGCTACACCTTC.

A single count supports this clone. The chain combines TRBV19 with TRBJ1-1, with D uncertain. Germline V gene data show CDR1 as LNHDA and CDR2 as SQIVND (reference sequence). This CDR3 has 13 residues. The ends were cut back, 5 bases at V and 4 bases at J, with 11 bases in the middle. The DNA for the CDR3 is TGTGCCAGTAGTTGGGCCGGCCCCACTGAAGCTTTCTTT. Protein: CASSWAGPTEAFF.

The rearrangement uses TRBV6-5 and TRBJ1-2; no firm D call. V was shortened by 6 bases and J by 5 bases, with 13 bases between the two germline ends. The CDR3 has 13 amino acids. Germline-derived CDR1 and CDR2 are MNHEY and SVGAGI. The CDR3 region has the DNA TGTGCCAGCAGGGAGCGGGCAGATTATGGCTACACCTTC. Translating it yields CASRERADYGYTF.

The chain recombines TRBV10-3 with TRBJ2-2; 7 bases align to TRBD2. Unmatched junction bases numbered 3, after V lost 0 bases and J lost 5 bases. This CDR3 has 15 residues. Germline V gene sequence: CDR1 ENHRY, CDR2 SYGVKD. The CDR3 here is CAISESREGTGELFF. CDR3 nucleotides: TGTGCCATCAGTGAGTCGAGGGAGGGTACCGGGGAGCTGTTTTTT.

V and J are TRBV6-4 and TRBJ2-1, with 8 nucleotides matching TRBD2. CDR3 length equals 16 residues. CDR1 is MRHNA and CDR2 is SNTAGT in the germline V gene. Trimming at V came to 3 bases and at J to 9 bases, leaving 13 bases not matched to a gene. The CDR3 loop reads CASSESGAGEGGEQFF. The CDR3 coding sequence is TGTGCCAGCAGTGAGAGTGGAGCGGGAGAGGGCGGTGAGCAGTTCTTC.